This T cell receptor (beta chain) was retrieved from a study of blood T cell repertoires in COVID-19. Study-level information: COVID-19 samples collected from the United States, Italy and Spain covered acute and convalescent phases. T cells, B-cell-depleted T cells, or PBMCs supplied cDNA or gDNA.

The authors' processing: Amplifying reference gene primers gave estimates of nucleated cell counts. This table comes from immunoSEQ multiplex PCR, and its TCRdb copy is limited to in-frame clones, with some not included. That table furnishes V, J and clone size, whereas the DNA furnished D and trimming. Counted here are more than 70,000 clones, over 75% occurring once; the ten biggest clones make up 4.5% to 5.5%. The receptor comes from a young woman with acute or convalescent COVID-19. The sample consisted of peripheral blood.

The CDR3 DNA is TGCGCCAGCAGTGATTTTGCGGGAGGGCCCCACGAGCAGTACTTC. Translation gives CASSDFAGGPHEQYF. The chain carries TRBV10-2 and TRBJ2-7, with 9 bases identical to TRBD2. Germline CDR1 is WSHSY and CDR2 is SAAADI. The CDR3 extends over 15 amino acids. V lost 3 bases, J lost 5 bases, and 8 bases stayed unmatched.